This TCR beta chain emerged from a study of T-cell memory formation after mild COVID-19. Study-level points and caveats: Clones that contracted from day 15 to 85 were balanced CD4/CD8, while later expanders leaned CD4+. Researchers report contracting CD4+ clones mostly in CM and EM, with CD8+ clones in EMRA.

V dropped 6 bases and J dropped 0; count of bases not matched to a gene: 4. CDR3 length: 15 amino acids. Germline V CDR1 and CDR2: SQVTM, ANQGSEA. Remarks on this clonotype: The antigen remains undetermined.

Constant-segment primers served in 5'RACE that generated TCR alpha and TCR beta cDNA libraries bearing sample barcodes and UMIs. Via MiXCR, TCRdb re-called the 5' RACE reads, giving one row per CDR3 protein. The sample has 500,000 to 600,000 distinct CDR3 sequences, about a sixth seen once. This chain links TRBV29-1 with TRBJ2-7; 14 nucleotides agree with TRBD2. The TCR originated in an adult woman who had mild COVID-19 (a few samples of this study predate the infection). Cell type and time point are not known. The specimen sequenced was PBMCs or a T cell subset sorted from them (not recorded which). The CDR3 reads CSVSGTSGSSYEQYF. In DNA, the CDR3 is TGCAGCGTCTCCGGGACTAGCGGGAGCTCCTACGAGCAGTACTTC.